This T cell receptor (beta chain) emerged from a study of TIL therapy for anti-PD-1-resistant metastatic lung cancer. The immunoSEQ assay was v3. Some clones are missing from TCRdb's copy, which holds only in-frame ones; the method was immunoSEQ multiplex PCR. This table has approximately 15,000 clones, roughly 86% appearing once. Indicated time point: pre-treatment sample, taken before nivolumab and TIL therapy. This CDR3 is built from 17 residues. The germline CDR1 and CDR2 sequences are SGHTA and FQGNSA. Trimming cost V 1 base and J 0 bases, with 14 bases left between them. The V gene is TRBV7-2, the J gene TRBJ2-3, with D perhaps TRBD1 or TRBD2 (6 bases each). The clonotype originates from a person aged 25 to 80 with non-small cell lung cancer. Sequenced here: blood, sampled at baseline. The CDR3 loop is CASSLGWSGASTDTQYF. CDR3 bases: TGTGCCAGCAGCTTAGGATGGTCGGGGGCTAGCACAGATACGCAGTATTTT.